This T cell receptor beta chain was retrieved from a study of T cell repertoires in cytomegalovirus infection. As for the study in general: An indication of both CMV infection and matching HLA type came from public TCR beta signatures.

Using its own MiXCR run on the reads, TCRdb lists one record per CDR3 protein. This sample has fewer than 400,000 distinct CDR3 sequences, with about a sixth found just once. Study-wide results and caveats: Within the response measured ex vivo, HLA-C-restricted CMV-specific TCR beta clonotypes were dominant.

This clonotype has just a few counts. The antigen remains unidentified. Germline CDR1 SEHNR, CDR2 FQNEAQ (reference sequence). CDR3 size: 14 residues. The ends were cut back, 5 bases at V and 1 base at J, with 12 bases in the middle. Sequenced: PBMCs. The genes are TRBV7-9 and TRBJ2-7, with a tentative D call TRBD2 (6 bases). This clonotype was sampled from a human donor in good health (CMV status not recorded). Some clones in this sample may be carry-over from other donors' samples. The CDR3 loop is CASSPSAGSYEQYF. For the CDR3, the DNA is TGTGCCAGCAGCCCTAGCGCCGGTTCCTACGAGCAGTACTTC.